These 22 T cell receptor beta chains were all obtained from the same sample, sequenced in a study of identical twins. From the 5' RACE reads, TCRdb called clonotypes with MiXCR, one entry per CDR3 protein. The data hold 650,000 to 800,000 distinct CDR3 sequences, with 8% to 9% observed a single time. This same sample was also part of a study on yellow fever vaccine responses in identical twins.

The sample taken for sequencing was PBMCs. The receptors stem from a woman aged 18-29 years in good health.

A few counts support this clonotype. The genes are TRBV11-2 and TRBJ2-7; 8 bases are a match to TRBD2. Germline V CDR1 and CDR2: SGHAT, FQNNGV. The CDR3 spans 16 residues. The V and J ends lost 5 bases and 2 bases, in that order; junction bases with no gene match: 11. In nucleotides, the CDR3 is TGTGCCAGCAGCATCCTTAGCGGGGCCGCTACCTACGAGCAGTACTTC. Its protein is CASSILSGAATYEQYF.

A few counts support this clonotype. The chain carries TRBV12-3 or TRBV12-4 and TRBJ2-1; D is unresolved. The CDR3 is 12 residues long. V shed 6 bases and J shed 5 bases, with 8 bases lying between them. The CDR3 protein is CASRKRDNEQFF. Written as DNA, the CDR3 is TGTGCCAGCAGGAAACGGGACAATGAGCAGTTCTTC.

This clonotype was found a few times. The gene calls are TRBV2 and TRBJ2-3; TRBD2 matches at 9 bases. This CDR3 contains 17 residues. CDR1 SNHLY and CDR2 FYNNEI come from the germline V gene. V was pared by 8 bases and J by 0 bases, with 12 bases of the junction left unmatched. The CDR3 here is CASLGVAGATSTDTQYF. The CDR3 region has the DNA TGTGCCAGCTTAGGAGTAGCGGGGGCTACTAGCACAGATACGCAGTATTTT. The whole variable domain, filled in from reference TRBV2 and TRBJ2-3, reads EPEVTQTPSHQVTQMGQEVILRCVPISNHLYFYWYRQILGQKVEFLVSFYNNEISEKSEIFDDQFSVERPDGSNFTLKIRSTKLEDSAMYFCASLGVAGATSTDTQYFGPGTRLTVL.

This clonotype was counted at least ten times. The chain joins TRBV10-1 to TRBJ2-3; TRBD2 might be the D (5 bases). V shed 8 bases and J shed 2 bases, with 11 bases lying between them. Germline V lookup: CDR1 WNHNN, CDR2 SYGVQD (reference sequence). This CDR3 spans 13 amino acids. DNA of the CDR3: TGCGCCAGCGCGGCAGACTACACAGATACGCAGTATTTT. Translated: CASAADYTDTQYF.

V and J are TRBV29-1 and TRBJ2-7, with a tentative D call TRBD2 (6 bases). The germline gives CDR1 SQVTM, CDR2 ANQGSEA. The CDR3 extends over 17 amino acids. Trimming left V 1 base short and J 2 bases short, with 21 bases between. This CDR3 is CSVEVALGGKGTYEQYF. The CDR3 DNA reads TGCAGCGTTGAAGTTGCGCTGGGGGGAAAAGGAACCTACGAGCAGTACTTC.

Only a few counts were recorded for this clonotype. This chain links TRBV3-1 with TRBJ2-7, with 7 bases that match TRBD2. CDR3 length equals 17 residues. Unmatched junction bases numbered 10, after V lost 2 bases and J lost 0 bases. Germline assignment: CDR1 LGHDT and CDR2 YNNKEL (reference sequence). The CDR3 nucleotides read TGTGCCAGCAGCCAATCACCGTGGCTAGCGGACTCCTACGAGCAGTACTTC. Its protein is CASSQSPWLADSYEQYF.

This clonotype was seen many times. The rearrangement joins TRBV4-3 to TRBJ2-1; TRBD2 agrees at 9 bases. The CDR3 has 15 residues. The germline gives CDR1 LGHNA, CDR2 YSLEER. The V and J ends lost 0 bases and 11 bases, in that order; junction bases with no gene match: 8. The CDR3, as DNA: TGCGCCAGCAGCCAAGAATTCGCTAGCGGGGCCCAGCAGTTCTTC. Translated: CASSQEFASGAQQFF.

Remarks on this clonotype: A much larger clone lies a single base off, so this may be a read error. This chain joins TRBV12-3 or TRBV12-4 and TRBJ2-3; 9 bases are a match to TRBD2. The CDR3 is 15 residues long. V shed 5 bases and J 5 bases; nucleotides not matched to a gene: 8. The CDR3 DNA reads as TGTGCCAGCAGTCCCGAGGCTAGCGGGGAAGATACGCAGTATTTT. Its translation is CASSPEASGEDTQYF.

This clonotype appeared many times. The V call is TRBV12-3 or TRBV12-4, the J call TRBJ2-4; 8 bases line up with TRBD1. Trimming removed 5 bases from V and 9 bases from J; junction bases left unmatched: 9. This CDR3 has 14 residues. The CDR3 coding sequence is TGTGCCAGCAGTATCGGACAGGGCAGTACCATTCAGTACTTC. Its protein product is CASSIGQGSTIQYF.

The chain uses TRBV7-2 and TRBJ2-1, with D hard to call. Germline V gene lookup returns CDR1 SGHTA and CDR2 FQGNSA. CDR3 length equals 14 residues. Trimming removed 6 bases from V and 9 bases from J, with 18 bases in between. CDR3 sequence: CASSRTQRAAEQFF. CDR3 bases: TGTGCCAGCAGTCGGACCCAACGGGCAGCTGAGCAGTTCTTC.

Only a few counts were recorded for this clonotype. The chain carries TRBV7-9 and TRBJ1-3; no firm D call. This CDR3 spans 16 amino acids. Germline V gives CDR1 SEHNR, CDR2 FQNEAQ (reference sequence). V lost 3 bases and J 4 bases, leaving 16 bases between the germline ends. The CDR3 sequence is CASSFALLTVGNTIYF. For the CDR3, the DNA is TGTGCCAGCAGCTTCGCCCTACTGACGGTCGGAAACACCATATATTTT.

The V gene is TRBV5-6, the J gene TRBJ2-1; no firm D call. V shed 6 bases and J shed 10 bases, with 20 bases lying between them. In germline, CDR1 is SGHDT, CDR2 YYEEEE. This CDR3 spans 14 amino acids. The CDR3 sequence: CASKVWSIWVEQFF. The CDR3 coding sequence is TGTGCCAGCAAGGTTTGGTCCATTTGGGTCGAGCAGTTCTTC.

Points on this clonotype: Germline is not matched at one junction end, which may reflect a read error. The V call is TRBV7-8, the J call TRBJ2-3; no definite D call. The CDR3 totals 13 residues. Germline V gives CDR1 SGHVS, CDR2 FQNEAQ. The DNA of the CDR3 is TGTGCCAGCAGCTTAGAGAAGTCAGATACGCAGTGTTTT. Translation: CASSLEKSDTQCF.

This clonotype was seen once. The CDR3 DNA is TGTGCCAGTAGTGCCCCTTTCGGTGTGACCTACGAGCAGTACTTC. Translating it yields CASSAPFGVTYEQYF. The chain couples TRBV19 to TRBJ2-7; no clear D. The CDR3 is 15 residues long. The germline CDR1 and CDR2 sequences are LNHDA and SQIVND (reference sequence). Between the trimmed V and J ends, which lost 5 bases and 2 bases, there was a span of 16 bases. Looking up the rest from reference TRBV19 and TRBJ2-7 gives the full variable domain: DGGITQSPKYLFRKEGQNVTLSCEQNLNHDAMYWYRQDPGQGLRLIYYSQIVNDFQKGDIAEGYSVSREKKESFPLTVTSAQKNPTAFYLCASSAPFGVTYEQYFGPGTRLTVT.

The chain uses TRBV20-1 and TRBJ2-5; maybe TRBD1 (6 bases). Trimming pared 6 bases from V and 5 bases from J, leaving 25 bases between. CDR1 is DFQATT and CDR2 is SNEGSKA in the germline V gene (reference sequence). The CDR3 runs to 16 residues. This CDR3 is CSATGTRFLQAETQYF. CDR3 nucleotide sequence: TGCAGTGCAACCGGGACAAGGTTCCTACAAGCGGAGACCCAGTACTTC.

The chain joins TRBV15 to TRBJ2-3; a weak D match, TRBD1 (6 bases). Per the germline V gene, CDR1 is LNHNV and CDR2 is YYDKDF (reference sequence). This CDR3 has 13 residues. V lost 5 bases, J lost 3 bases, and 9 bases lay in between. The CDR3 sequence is CATSFRGTDTQYF. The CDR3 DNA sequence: TGTGCCACCAGCTTTAGGGGGACAGATACGCAGTATTTT. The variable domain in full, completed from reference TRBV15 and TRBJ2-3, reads DAMVIQNPRYQVTQFGKPVTLSCSQTLNHNVMYWYQQKSSQAPKLLFHYYDKDFNNEADTPDNFQSRRPNTSFCFLDIRSPGLGDTAMYLCATSFRGTDTQYFGPGTRLTVL.

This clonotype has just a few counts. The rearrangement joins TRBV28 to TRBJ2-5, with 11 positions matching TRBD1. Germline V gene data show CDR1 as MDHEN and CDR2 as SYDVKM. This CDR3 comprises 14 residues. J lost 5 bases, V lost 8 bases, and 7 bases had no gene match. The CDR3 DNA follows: TGTGCCAGCGGCCGGGACAGGGGGGACGAGACCCAGTACTTC. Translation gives CASGRDRGDETQYF.

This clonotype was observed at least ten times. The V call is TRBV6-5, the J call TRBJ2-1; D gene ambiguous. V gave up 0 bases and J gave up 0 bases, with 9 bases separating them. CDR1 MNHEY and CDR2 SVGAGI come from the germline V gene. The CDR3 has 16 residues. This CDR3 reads CASSYSPVSSYNEQFF. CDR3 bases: TGTGCCAGCAGTTACTCTCCAGTCAGCTCCTACAATGAGCAGTTCTTC.

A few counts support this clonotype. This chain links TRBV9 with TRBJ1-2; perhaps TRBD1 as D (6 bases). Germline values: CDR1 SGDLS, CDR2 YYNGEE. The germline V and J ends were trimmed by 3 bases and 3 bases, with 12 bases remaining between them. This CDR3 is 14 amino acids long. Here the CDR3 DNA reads TGTGCCAGCAGCGCCAGCGGGGGCGACTATGGCTACACCTTC. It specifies CASSASGGDYGYTF.

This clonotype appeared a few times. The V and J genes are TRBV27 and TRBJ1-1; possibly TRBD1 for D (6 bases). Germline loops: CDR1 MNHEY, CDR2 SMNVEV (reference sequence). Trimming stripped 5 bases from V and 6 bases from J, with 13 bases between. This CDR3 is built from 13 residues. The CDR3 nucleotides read TGTGCCAGCAGTCTTACAGGGTCCCCTGAAGCTTTCTTT. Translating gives CASSLTGSPEAFF.

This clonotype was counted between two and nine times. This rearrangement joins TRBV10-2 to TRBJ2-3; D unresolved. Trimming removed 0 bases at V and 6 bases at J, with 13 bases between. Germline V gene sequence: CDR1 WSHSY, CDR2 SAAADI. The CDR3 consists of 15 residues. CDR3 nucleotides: TGCGCCAGCAGTGAGTCAGGCGGCCATAAGGATACGCAGTATTTT. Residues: CASSESGGHKDTQYF.

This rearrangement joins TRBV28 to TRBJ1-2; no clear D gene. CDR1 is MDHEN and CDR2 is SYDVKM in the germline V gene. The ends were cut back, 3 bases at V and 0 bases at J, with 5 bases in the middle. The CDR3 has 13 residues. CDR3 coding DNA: TGTGCCAGCAGTTTGCCACCTAACTATGGCTACACCTTC. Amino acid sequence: CASSLPPNYGYTF.